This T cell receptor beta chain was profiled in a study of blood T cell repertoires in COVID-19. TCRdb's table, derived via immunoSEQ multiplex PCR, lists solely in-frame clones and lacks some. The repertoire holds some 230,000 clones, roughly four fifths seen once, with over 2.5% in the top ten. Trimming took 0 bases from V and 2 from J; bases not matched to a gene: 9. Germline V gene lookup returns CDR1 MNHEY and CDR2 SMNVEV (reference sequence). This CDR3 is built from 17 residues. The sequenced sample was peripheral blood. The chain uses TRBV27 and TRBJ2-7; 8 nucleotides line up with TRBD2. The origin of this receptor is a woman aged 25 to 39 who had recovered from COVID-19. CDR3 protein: CASSLSTSAKGTYEQYF. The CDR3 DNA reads TGTGCCAGCAGTTTATCGACTAGCGCCAAGGGTACCTACGAGCAGTACTTC.